Included here is one T cell receptor beta chain sequence, with context. This specimen belongs to a study of early T cells in non-severe SARS-CoV-2 infection. TCRdb fed the 5' RACE reads into MiXCR, producing one record per CDR3 protein. The sample lists around 77,000 distinct CDR3 sequences; about 5% were seen once. Trimming shortened V by 3 bases and J by 5 bases, and 14 bases separated the two germline ends. Germline CDR1 and CDR2: GTSNPN and SVGIG (reference sequence). The CDR3 totals 13 residues. This TCR came from an adult who was a healthcare worker with PCR-confirmed SARS-CoV-2 infection or an uninfected control (not recorded which). Sequences were derived from whole blood, sampled at baseline. The rearrangement joins TRBV30 to TRBJ2-7, with D possibly TRBD1 on 6 matching bases. CDR3 protein: CAWSLGGSHEQYF. CDR3 nucleotide sequence: TGTGCCTGGAGCCTAGGGGGATCCCACGAGCAGTACTTC.